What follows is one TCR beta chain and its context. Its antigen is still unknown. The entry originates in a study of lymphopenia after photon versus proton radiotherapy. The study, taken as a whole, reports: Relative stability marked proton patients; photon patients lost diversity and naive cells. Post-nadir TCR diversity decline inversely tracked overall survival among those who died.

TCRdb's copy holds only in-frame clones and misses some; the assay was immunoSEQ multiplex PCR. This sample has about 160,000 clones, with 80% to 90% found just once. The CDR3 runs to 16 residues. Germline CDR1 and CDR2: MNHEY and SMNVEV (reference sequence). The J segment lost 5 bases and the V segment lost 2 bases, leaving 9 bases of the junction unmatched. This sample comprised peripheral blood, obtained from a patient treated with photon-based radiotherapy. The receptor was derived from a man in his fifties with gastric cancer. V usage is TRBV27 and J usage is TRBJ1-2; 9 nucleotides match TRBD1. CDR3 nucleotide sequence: TGTGCCAGCAGTTTAGTCCGAGGGACAGGGAGGTATGGCTACACCTTC. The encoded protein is CASSLVRGTGRYGYTF.